The subject of this entry is one TCR beta chain. This sample is part of a study of blood T cell repertoires in COVID-19. On the study more broadly: Samples taken during acute and convalescent COVID-19 were collected in the United States, Italy and Spain. From T cells, B-cell-depleted T cells, or PBMCs came the material, which was cDNA or gDNA.

Germline lookup yields CDR1 LGHDT and CDR2 YNNKEL (reference sequence). The V end was cut by 7 bases, the J end by 7 bases, with 17 bases between. There are 15 residues in the CDR3. Per the authors' pipeline: Reference gene primer amplification in the assay estimated nucleated cell counts. Profiling relied on immunoSEQ multiplex PCR, and the TCRdb table lists in-frame clones only, not all of them. V, J and clone size reflect that table, while D and trimming were determined from the DNA. The sample yields some 290,000 clones, 75% to 90% seen once. The receptor was isolated from a man in his sixties who had recovered from COVID-19. The sequenced material came from peripheral blood. The chain combines TRBV3-1 (or the pseudogene TRBV3-2) with TRBJ1-6; D is possibly TRBD1 (6 bases). The CDR3 DNA is TGTGCCAGCACCCCCTCGGGGGGCTGGAATTCACCCCTCCACTTT. Translated: CASTPSGGWNSPLHF.